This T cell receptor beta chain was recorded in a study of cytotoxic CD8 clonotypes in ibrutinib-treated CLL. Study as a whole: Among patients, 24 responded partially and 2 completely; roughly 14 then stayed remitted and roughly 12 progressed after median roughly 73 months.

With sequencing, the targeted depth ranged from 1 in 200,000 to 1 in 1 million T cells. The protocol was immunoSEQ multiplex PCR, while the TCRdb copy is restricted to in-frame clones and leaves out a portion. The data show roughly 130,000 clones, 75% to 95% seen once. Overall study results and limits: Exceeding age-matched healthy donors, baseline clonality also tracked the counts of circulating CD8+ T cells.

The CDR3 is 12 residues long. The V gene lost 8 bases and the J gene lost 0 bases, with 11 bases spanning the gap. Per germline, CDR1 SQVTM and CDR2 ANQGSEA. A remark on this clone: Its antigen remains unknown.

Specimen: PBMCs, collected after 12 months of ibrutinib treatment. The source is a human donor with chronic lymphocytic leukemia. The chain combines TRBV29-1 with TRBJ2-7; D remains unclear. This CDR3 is CSTGLASYEQYF. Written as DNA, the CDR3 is TGCAGCACCGGGCTTGCCTCCTACGAGCAGTACTTC.